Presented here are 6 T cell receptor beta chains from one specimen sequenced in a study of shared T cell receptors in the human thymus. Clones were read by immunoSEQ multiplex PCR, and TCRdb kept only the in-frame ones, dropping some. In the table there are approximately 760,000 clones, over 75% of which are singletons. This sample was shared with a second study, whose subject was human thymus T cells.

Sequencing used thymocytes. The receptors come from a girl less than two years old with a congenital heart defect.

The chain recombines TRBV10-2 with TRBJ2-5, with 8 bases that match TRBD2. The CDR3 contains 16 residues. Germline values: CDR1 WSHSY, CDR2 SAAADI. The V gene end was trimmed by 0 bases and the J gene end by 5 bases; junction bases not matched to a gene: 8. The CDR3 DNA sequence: TGCGCCAGCAGTGAGTCGATATTTCAGCGGGGGGAGACCCAGTACTTC. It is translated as CASSESIFQRGETQYF.

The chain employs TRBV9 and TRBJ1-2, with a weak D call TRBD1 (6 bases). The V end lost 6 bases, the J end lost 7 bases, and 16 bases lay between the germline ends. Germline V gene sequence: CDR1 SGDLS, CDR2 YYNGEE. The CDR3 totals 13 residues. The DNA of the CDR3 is TGTGCCAGCAAAAACAGGGACCCCAGTGGCTACACCTTC. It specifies CASKNRDPSGYTF.

The CDR3: CASSLRTILMNTEAFF. CDR3 bases: TGTGCCAGCAGCTTAAGGACAATACTCATGAACACTGAAGCTTTCTTT. V usage is TRBV11-2 and J usage is TRBJ1-1; tentative D call: TRBD1 (5 bases). The CDR3 is 16 residues long. CDR1 and CDR2 from the germline V gene are SGHAT and FQNNGV. V lost 2 bases and J 0 bases, leaving 13 bases between the germline ends.

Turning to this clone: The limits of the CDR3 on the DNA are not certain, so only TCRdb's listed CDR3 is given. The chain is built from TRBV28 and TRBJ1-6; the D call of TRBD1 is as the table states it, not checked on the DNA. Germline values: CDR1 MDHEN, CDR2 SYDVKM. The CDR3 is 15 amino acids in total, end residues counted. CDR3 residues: CASSTSTVTISPLHF.

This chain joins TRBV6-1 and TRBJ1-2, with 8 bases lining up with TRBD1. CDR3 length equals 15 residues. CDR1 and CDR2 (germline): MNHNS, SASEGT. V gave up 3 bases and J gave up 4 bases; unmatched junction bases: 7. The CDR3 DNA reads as TGTGCCAGCAGTGACTCGACAGGGGAATCCTATGGCTACACCTTC. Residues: CASSDSTGESYGYTF.

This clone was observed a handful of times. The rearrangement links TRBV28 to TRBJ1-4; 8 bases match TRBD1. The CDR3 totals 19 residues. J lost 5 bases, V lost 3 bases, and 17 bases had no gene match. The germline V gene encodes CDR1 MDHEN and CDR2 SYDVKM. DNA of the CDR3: TGTGCCAGCAGTTTGCTCCCGCACGCTGCAGGGGGCCCCAATGAAAAACTGTTTTTT. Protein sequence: CASSLLPHAAGGPNEKLFF.